This T cell receptor (beta chain) was obtained from a study of blood T cells in healthy people across ages (dated by TCRdb to the mid-2010s). Background on the whole study: In model experiments, template switching captured about one uniquely barcoded TCR beta cDNA molecule for every two T cells. Four age groups were formed from the donors: young (average about 16 years), middle-aged (just under 40), aged (about 68) and long-lived (roughly 88). To avoid experimental bias, donors of different ages were randomly spread across the sequencing lanes. For two donors (one aged 18 to 29 and one aged 80 or older), the study analyzed two additional independent replicas of 1 million unique cDNA reads from the same blood draw. Age-related changes in TCR beta repertoire diversity were measured in the study by deep sequencing normalized with unique cDNA molecular identifiers. Broad study findings and their caveats: Observed TCR beta diversity per million T cells fell roughly linearly with age, and a significant reduction was already apparent by age around 44. Bulk unsorted PBMC profiling prevented conclusive comparison of naive and antigen-experienced compartments. The percentage of naive T cells measured by flow cytometry correlated strongly with observed TCR beta diversity. Because the CMV infection status of the donors was unknown, age-related changes in expanded clonotypes may potentially have been confounded. Total diversity estimates from one million sequenced T cells were considered lower bounds and underestimates. Compared with the aged group, the long-lived group had more naive CD4+ T cells, fewer expanded clones and increased TCR diversity, a pattern suggesting age selection.

CDR1 SGHTA and CDR2 FQGNSA were looked up in the germline V gene. The CDR3 spans 14 residues, from the cysteine through the phenylalanine. Only the CDR3 DNA stays, 42 bases, in frame from base 1. The library was obtained by 5' RACE. Sequencing instrument: Illumina HiSeq 2500. A second PCR of roughly 7 to 11 cycles was performed with a sample-barcoded 5' primer and a J-beta primer mix. A template-switch 5' adaptor carrying 12 random nucleotides introduced a unique molecular identifier onto each TCR beta cDNA molecule. Each sample yielded at least 3 million CDR3-containing paired-end reads. First-strand cDNA synthesis was performed from all RNA using the Mint cDNA synthesis kit, with priming by a TRBC-specific oligonucleotide. All cDNA was treated with uracil-DNA glycosylase and then went through a first 18-cycle PCR with the universal primers M1SS and BC2_uni_R. As for how the authors treated the data: For normalization, 1 million high-quality reads, each with a distinct molecular identifier, were randomly selected from each sample. Instead of being binned into consensus sequences, reads with shared molecular identifiers were discarded. CDR3 identification, clonotype clustering and error correction used MiTCR with a Q25 quality threshold and the strictest error-elimination algorithm. A nonparametric unseen species model with Euler transformation was used to estimate a lower bound on total TCR beta diversity. TCRdb reran the public reads through fastp at Q25 and MiXCR, keeping productive beta chains. Here each entry gathers all rows of one CDR3 protein and keeps the most common genes and DNA. For this entry, the V and J calls and clone size follow TCRdb and not the study's own pipeline. Within this sample are 800,000 to 950,000 distinct CDR3 sequences, with about 37% of them counted one time only. The ten largest clones take up 10% to 15% of the sample.

Of note for this clonotype: Its antigen remains unidentified. No much larger clonotype is one base removed from it; base qualities were not supplied.

The approximately 41 donors, aged roughly 6 to 90 years, were systemically healthy Caucasian individuals from Russia. Approximately 9.3 milliliters of peripheral blood were drawn from each donor into EDTA-treated Vacutainer tubes. Ficoll-Paque density-gradient centrifugation was used to isolate PBMCs, with at least 6 million per sample. Total RNA, at least 5 micrograms per sample, was extracted from PBMCs with Trizol reagent. The percentages of naive CD45RAhigh/CD27high T cells were determined by flow cytometry on a PBMC aliquot from every donor. The rearrangement joined TRBV7-2 to TRBJ2-5; 10 central bases correspond to TRBD2. The J call is uncertain, as TRBJ2-7 better fits the DNA end. The specimen was blood. The sequence derives from a man aged 18 to 29 in good health. The CDR3 loop reads CASSPRLAGSEQYF. Read as DNA, the sequence is TGTGCCAGCAGCCCCCGACTAGCGGGCTCCGAGCAGTACTTC.